Below are 27 T cell receptor beta chains sequenced from a single sample in a study of T cells in Graves' hyperthyroidism and ophthalmopathy. RNA transcripts provided the source from which TCR beta CDR3 regions were amplified. The HTBI primer set served for first-round RT-PCR of the TCR CDR3. TCRdb reprocessed the multiplex PCR reads via MiXCR and lists one record per CDR3 protein. This sample has almost 600,000 distinct CDR3 sequences, with around 14% found just once. Sample: blood. Source of these receptors: a young woman with Graves' hyperthyroidism that later progressed to Graves' ophthalmopathy.

This clonotype was detected a few times. V is TRBV19 and J is TRBJ2-3; a possible D gene is TRBD2 (5 bases). The CDR3 contains 15 residues. Trimming stripped 1 base from V and 2 bases from J, with 10 bases between. Germline assignment: CDR1 LNHDA and CDR2 SQIVND (reference sequence). The CDR3 loop is CASSIGGGITDTQYF. The CDR3 nucleotides read TGTGCCAGTAGTATAGGCGGAGGAATCACAGATACGCAGTATTTT. Combining the CDR3 with reference TRBV19 and TRBJ2-3 gives the whole variable domain DGGITQSPKYLFRKEGQNVTLSCEQNLNHDAMYWYRQDPGQGLRLIYYSQIVNDFQKGDIAEGYSVSREKKESFPLTVTSAQKNPTAFYLCASSIGGGITDTQYFGPGTRLTVL.

The chain couples TRBV20-1 to TRBJ1-4, with D tentatively TRBD1 (5 bases). The V gene lost 5 bases and the J gene lost 8 bases, with 21 bases spanning the gap. CDR1 and CDR2 from the germline V gene are DFQATT and SNEGSKA (reference sequence). CDR3 length equals 15 residues. In nucleotides, the CDR3 is TGCAGTGCTCAAAACCAACTAGGGACGGCCGAAAAACTGTTTTTT. It specifies CSAQNQLGTAEKLFF.

This clonotype was observed a few times. The chain has TRBV7-9 and TRBJ2-3; D is uncertain. There are 19 residues in the CDR3. Per the germline V gene, CDR1 is SEHNR and CDR2 is FQNEAQ (reference sequence). The V end was cut by 5 bases, the J end by 0 bases, with 24 bases between. The CDR3 nucleotides read TGTGCCAGCAGCGTTATTTTCCAGATACTTACGACTAGCACAGATACGCAGTATTTT. Its protein is CASSVIFQILTTSTDTQYF. Based on the CDR3 plus reference TRBV7-9 and TRBJ2-3, the full variable domain is DTGVSQNPRHKITKRGQNVTFRCDPISEHNRLYWYRQTLGQGPEFLTYFQNEAQLEKSRLLSDRFSAERPKGSFSTLEIQRTEQGDSAMYLCASSVIFQILTTSTDTQYFGPGTRLTVL.

The chain joins TRBV12-3 or TRBV12-4 to TRBJ2-1; 12 bases are shared with TRBD2. CDR3 size: 15 residues. V gave up 6 bases and J gave up 6 bases; unmatched junction bases: 6. DNA of the CDR3: TGTGCCAGCAGAAGGACTAGCGGGATGGGCAATGAGCAGTTCTTC. This encodes CASRRTSGMGNEQFF.

This clonotype has only a few counts. This sequence joins TRBV24-1 and TRBJ2-1; the D is unclear. Trimming left V 5 bases short and J 6 bases short, with 10 bases between. The CDR3 length is 13 residues. Germline CDR1 and CDR2: KGHDR and SFDVKD. The CDR3 here is CATSVSSVNEQFF. As DNA, the CDR3 is TGTGCCACCAGTGTGAGTAGTGTCAATGAGCAGTTCTTC.

This clonotype has ten or more counts. The V gene is TRBV28, the J gene TRBJ2-1; no reliable D call. Germline CDR1 is MDHEN and CDR2 is SYDVKM. CDR3 length: 14 residues. V lost 5 bases and J 8 bases, leaving 16 bases between the germline ends. The CDR3 region is CASSLTASLDEQFF. The DNA of the CDR3 is TGTGCCAGCAGTCTCACCGCGTCACTGGATGAGCAGTTCTTC.

The chain carries TRBV6-2 or TRBV6-3 and TRBJ1-1, with a weak D call TRBD1 (5 bases). The length of the CDR3 is 17 residues. V lost 0 bases and J 8 bases, leaving 22 bases between the germline ends. Looked up from germline, CDR1 is MNHEY and CDR2 is SVGEGT. Here the CDR3 reads CASSYSPAQELNAEAFF. CDR3 sequence (DNA): TGTGCCAGCAGTTACTCCCCAGCACAGGAGTTGAACGCCGAAGCTTTCTTT.

The sample holds one count of this clonotype. This could be a read error, since a much larger clone is one nucleotide away. This chain uses TRBV3-1 with TRBJ1-6; 9 bases are shared with TRBD1. V shed 1 base and J 14 bases; nucleotides not matched to a gene: 9. The CDR3 runs 15 residues. Germline V gives CDR1 LGHDT, CDR2 YNNKEL (reference sequence). As DNA, the CDR3 is TGTGCCAGCAGCCAAGGGACAGGGGTTGACTCAGCCCTCCACTTT. Translation: CASSQGTGVDSALHF.

The chain uses TRBV5-4 and TRBJ1-4, with D unclear. The CDR3 spans 16 residues. The germline V gene has CDR1 SGHNT and CDR2 YYREEE (reference sequence). Trimming took off 4 bases at V and 0 bases at J, with 13 bases between the two ends. For the CDR3, the DNA is TGTGCCAGCAGCGGGTACAGCGGGGCAACTAATGAAAAACTGTTTTTT. Amino acid sequence: CASSGYSGATNEKLFF.

This clonotype came up many times. V and J are TRBV20-1 and TRBJ2-7; 8 bases agree with TRBD2. The V gene end was trimmed by 6 bases and the J gene end by 3 bases; junction bases not matched to a gene: 4. The CDR3 has 12 amino acids. Germline CDR1 DFQATT, CDR2 SNEGSKA (reference sequence). This CDR3 reads CSAFAGGYEQYF. The DNA of the CDR3 is TGCAGTGCCTTTGCGGGGGGCTACGAGCAGTACTTC.

This chain joins TRBV6-1 and TRBJ2-6; D call uncertain. The ends were cut back, 1 base at V and 0 bases at J, with 7 bases in the middle. The CDR3 runs to 16 residues. Germline V gene sequence: CDR1 MNHNS, CDR2 SASEGT. In DNA form, the CDR3 reads TGTGCCAGCAGTGAAGGGACCCTCTCTGGGGCCAACGTCCTGACTTTC. This sequence encodes CASSEGTLSGANVLTF.

This clonotype was recorded at least ten times. The V gene is TRBV7-2, the J gene TRBJ2-3, with 7 bases fitting TRBD2. The junction had 15 bases not matched to a gene; V was cut back by 4 bases and J by 5 bases. The CDR3 is made up of 17 amino acids. Germline V gene sequence: CDR1 SGHTA, CDR2 FQGNSA. The CDR3 loop is CASSSNIFSGLGDTQYF. CDR3 coding DNA: TGTGCCAGCAGCTCCAATATCTTTAGCGGGTTGGGAGATACGCAGTATTTT.

This clonotype was counted at least ten times. The chain recombines TRBV18 with TRBJ1-4; D call uncertain. The V gene lost 3 bases and the J gene lost 8 bases, with 7 bases spanning the gap. The CDR3 length is 12 residues. Per germline, CDR1 KGHSH and CDR2 LQKENI. The CDR3 DNA reads as TGTGCCAGCTCACCGTCCGTAGAAAAACTGTTTTTT. Translating it yields CASSPSVEKLFF. Variable domain in full (rest from reference TRBV18 and TRBJ1-4): NAGVMQNPRHLVRRRGQEARLRCSPMKGHSHVYWYRQLPEEGLKFMVYLQKENIIDESGMPKERFSAEFPKEGPSILRIQQVVRGDSAAYFCASSPSVEKLFFGSGTQLSVL.

This clonotype was recorded many times. The J gene is TRBJ2-5, the V gene TRBV7-9; the D gene is possibly TRBD1 (6 bases). The CDR3 consists of 13 residues. The V end was cut by 6 bases, the J end by 2 bases, with 10 bases between. Germline CDR1 is SEHNR and CDR2 is FQNEAQ (reference sequence). The DNA for the CDR3 is TGTGCCAGCAGTGCCACAGGGCAAGAGACCCAGTACTTC. Amino acids: CASSATGQETQYF.

This clonotype has ten or more counts. The chain joins TRBV13 to TRBJ2-5, with 9 nucleotides matching TRBD1. The germline V gene encodes CDR1 PRHDT and CDR2 FYEKMQ (reference sequence). J was trimmed by 5 bases and V by 6 bases; bases with no gene match: 10. This CDR3 contains 15 residues. The CDR3 region has the DNA TGTGCCAGCAGTCTCGCCGGGACAGGGACCGAGACCCAGTACTTC. This codes for CASSLAGTGTETQYF.

The table lists this clonotype with many counts. The V gene is TRBV6-2 or TRBV6-3, the J gene TRBJ2-3, with D unresolved. The germline V and J ends were trimmed by 5 bases and 0 bases, with 9 bases remaining between them. The germline V gene has CDR1 MNHEY and CDR2 SVGEGT. This CDR3 spans 14 amino acids. CDR3 loop: CASSNQPSTDTQYF. The CDR3 coding sequence is TGTGCCAGCAGTAATCAACCTAGCACAGATACGCAGTATTTT.

There are many counts of this clonotype. The gene calls are TRBV2 and TRBJ2-5; tentatively, D is TRBD1 or TRBD2 (6 bases each). CDR1 is SNHLY and CDR2 is FYNNEI in the germline V gene. V was trimmed by 6 bases and J by 4 bases, leaving 18 bases between them. This CDR3 spans 15 amino acids. The chain's CDR3 is CASSRGSGGGETQYF. The CDR3 DNA reads TGTGCCAGCAGCCGGGGTAGCGGAGGGGGAGAGACCCAGTACTTC.

The V call is TRBV28, the J call TRBJ1-1; no reliable D call. Deletions cut 10 bases from V and 3 bases from J, with 21 bases between. CDR1 and CDR2 (germline): MDHEN, SYDVKM. The CDR3 runs 15 residues. The CDR3 nucleotides read TGTGCCACCGGTACGTGGACGGCAAAATACACTGAAGCTTTCTTT. It encodes CATGTWTAKYTEAFF.

This clonotype appeared a few times. The chain is built from TRBV6-5 and TRBJ2-3, with TRBD2 matching 7 bases. V shed 2 bases, J shed 2 bases, and the junction held 7 bases outside the gene matches. CDR1 MNHEY and CDR2 SVGAGI come from the germline V gene. The CDR3 sequence is 16 residues long. CDR3 protein: CASSYPRGGFTDTQYF. The CDR3 bases are TGTGCCAGCAGTTACCCACGGGGAGGGTTCACAGATACGCAGTATTTT.

This clonotype was counted only a few times. The chain carries TRBV10-3 and TRBJ2-4; tentatively, D is TRBD2 (5 bases). The CDR3 contains 13 residues. Germline CDR1 ENHRY, CDR2 SYGVKD. V was pared by 5 bases and J by 10 bases, with 15 bases between. CDR3 loop: CAISSSAREIQYF. The DNA for the CDR3 is TGTGCCATCAGTTCCTCGGCGAGGGAGATTCAGTACTTC.

Comment on this clonotype: Compared with germline, one end of the junction differs, possibly owing to a read error. The V gene is TRBV11-2, the J gene TRBJ2-5, with D possibly being TRBD2 (5 bases). Germline V CDR1 and CDR2: SGHAT, FQNNGV. There are 13 residues in the CDR3. The CDR3 nucleotides are TGTGTCAGCACCTTGGGCAGTAGGGAGACCCAGCACTTC. It encodes CVSTLGSRETQHF.

The chain couples TRBV30 to TRBJ1-6; 9 positions match TRBD1. This CDR3 has 14 residues. V was pared by 0 bases and J by 9 bases, with 3 bases of the junction left unmatched. Germline CDR1 is GTSNPN and CDR2 is SVGIG (reference sequence). This CDR3 is CAWSVPTGGSPLHF. The CDR3 DNA is TGTGCCTGGAGTGTACCGACAGGGGGTTCACCCCTCCACTTT.

This clonotype was seen ten or more times. The V gene is TRBV3-1, the J gene TRBJ2-3; D not resolved. The CDR3 length is 13 residues. The germline V gene encodes CDR1 LGHDT and CDR2 YNNKEL (reference sequence). The V end lost 2 bases, the J end lost 7 bases, and 10 bases lay between the germline ends. The CDR3 here is CASSQFGSYTQYF. The CDR3 nucleotides read TGTGCCAGCAGCCAATTTGGCAGTTATACGCAGTATTTT.

Many counts were recorded for this clonotype. This chain connects TRBV20-1 to TRBJ2-3; 8 bases match TRBD2. This CDR3 has 14 amino acids. Per the germline V gene, CDR1 is DFQATT and CDR2 is SNEGSKA (reference sequence). V gave up 7 bases and J gave up 2 bases; unmatched junction bases: 8. The CDR3 spells CSGRVAGLTDTQYF. CDR3 nucleotide sequence: TGCAGTGGAAGAGTAGCGGGACTCACAGATACGCAGTATTTT.

This clonotype was counted only a few times. This CDR3 reads CASSPGDREGYTF. As DNA, the CDR3 is TGTGCCAGCAGCCCAGGGGACAGGGAAGGCTACACCTTC. This sequence joins TRBV3-1 and TRBJ1-2, with 9 bases that match TRBD1. V shed 4 bases and J 8 bases; nucleotides not matched to a gene: 5. Germline V gene lookup returns CDR1 LGHDT and CDR2 YNNKEL (reference sequence). This CDR3 comprises 13 residues.

This clonotype was observed a few times. The chain links TRBV19 to TRBJ1-1, with D maybe TRBD1 (5 bases). The germline gives CDR1 LNHDA, CDR2 SQIVND (reference sequence). V shed 3 bases and J shed 11 bases, with 16 bases lying between them. The CDR3 contains 13 residues. CDR3 DNA: TGTGCCAGTAGTATCTTCGGCCCGGGGGATGCTTTCTTT. It specifies CASSIFGPGDAFF.

The V and J genes are TRBV7-2 and TRBJ2-1; 9 bases agree with TRBD2. CDR3 length: 11 amino acids. Trimming cost V 6 bases and J 15 bases; bases outside gene matches: 6. Germline loops: CDR1 SGHTA, CDR2 FQGNSA. CDR3 protein: CASRVGTSTFF. The CDR3 DNA follows: TGTGCCAGCAGGGTAGGGACTAGCACGTTCTTC.